This T cell receptor (beta chain) stems from a study of beta chain features in type 1 diabetes. Whole-study context: Cell yields, age and gender were similar between patients and healthy donors. Findings and limits, study-wide: Reduced insertions and increased deletions marked VDJ junctions in type 1 diabetes patients. In all four CD4+ subsets, TCRB CDR3 length was significantly, moderately reduced in type 1 diabetes.

The investigators reverse transcribed all of the isolated RNA, so they sequenced expressed TCRB transcripts. TCRdb keeps only in-frame clones here, not all; method: immunoSEQ multiplex PCR. Of more than 200,000 clones listed, under 20% were seen once; the top ten hold 0.065% to 0.095%. This clone was seen a handful of times. As yet, its antigen is unknown. The sequence came from a man aged 30 to 39 with type 1 diabetes. Specimen: naive CD4+ T cells from blood.

The CDR3 spells CASSGWGTYNEQFF. DNA for the CDR3: TGTGCCAGCAGCGGTTGGGGGACTTACAATGAGCAGTTCTTC. This chain uses TRBV9 with TRBJ2-1; possible D gene TRBD2, 6 bases. This CDR3 is built from 14 residues. Trimming removed 3 bases at V and 4 bases at J, with 11 bases between. Germline CDR1 SGDLS, CDR2 YYNGEE. Full variable domain (missing parts from reference TRBV9 and TRBJ2-1): DSGVTQTPKHLITATGQRVTLRCSPRSGDLSVYWYQQSLDQGLQFLIQYYNGEERAKGNILERFSAQQFPDLHSELNLSSLELGDSALYFCASSGWGTYNEQFFGPGTRLTVL.